The source of this T cell receptor beta chain is a study of T-cell memory formation after mild COVID-19. TCRdb reprocessed the 5' RACE reads with MiXCR, giving one entry per CDR3 protein. Of under 35,000 distinct CDR3 sequences listed, approximately 7% are singletons. This clonotype was found many times. Trimming shortened V by 3 bases and J by 4 bases, and 24 bases separated the two germline ends. The CDR3 length is 19 residues. Germline V gene lookup returns CDR1 LGHNA and CDR2 YNFKEQ. The chain combines TRBV4-2 with TRBJ2-2; possible D gene TRBD2, 6 bases. The sample consisted of PBMCs or a T cell subset sorted from them (not recorded which). This receptor was taken from an adult woman who had mild COVID-19 (a few samples of this study predate the infection). Cell type and time point are not known. CDR3 amino acids: CASSQWPLLGLGGTGELFF. The CDR3 DNA is TGTGCCAGCAGCCAGTGGCCCCTCCTTGGGCTGGGGGGCACCGGGGAGCTGTTTTTT.